Listed below are T cell receptor beta chains from one sample, sequenced in a study of response to subunit inactivated influenza vaccine. From the RT-PCR reads, TCRdb called clonotypes with MiXCR, one entry per CDR3 protein. Of 700,000 to 900,000 distinct CDR3 sequences listed, 21% are singletons. Sequencing was performed on PBMCs from blood, taken 5 to 6 days after vaccination. These TCRs come from a man aged 50-60 years who received an inactivated influenza vaccine. Each CDR3 is given with its conserved first and last residue. A D gene is named only where the DNA matches it firmly.

CASSLVQGSYNEQFF	TRBV5-1	NA
CASSLTGGVPYNEQFF	TRBV5-1	TRBD1
CASSLNPAVYEQYF	TRBV7-2	NA
CASSLERLLSYEQYF	TRBV5-5	NA
CASSPGSTGHYNEQFF	TRBV5-5	NA
CASSLVSQGAIAGELFF	TRBV5-1	TRBD1
CASSVVPTGDYGYTF	TRBV9	TRBD1
CSANPTGGTNTGELFF	TRBV20-1	TRBD1
CASTLGHGTTYNEQFF	TRBV28	NA
CASKQDFNTEAFF	TRBV6-2/TRBV6-3	NA
CASSEVPSEQYF	TRBV6-1	NA
CSAVISRENGQYF	TRBV20-1	NA
CSARASGSIDEQFF	TRBV20-1	TRBD2
CSARGMRAYGYTF	TRBV20-1	NA
CSARPQGTYNEQFF	TRBV20-1	NA
CASTSGEKDTYEQYF	TRBV12-3/TRBV12-4	NA
CSAREPLQETQYF	TRBV20-1	NA
CASSLAGIPDTQYF	TRBV11-1	NA
CAWSAPGQSYGYTF	TRBV30	TRBD1
CASSPQGFQPQHF	TRBV7-9	NA
CASSSSWRTGNQPQHF	TRBV6-2/TRBV6-3	NA
CSAREPGPDTQYF	TRBV20-1	TRBD2
CASSPRIGGPNEQFF	TRBV7-2	NA
CASSLNVGRQYF	TRBV7-2	NA
CASSEGGGRGADTQYF	TRBV7-8	TRBD2
CSARERLGAFF	TRBV20-1	NA
CASSVAGGSSADTQYF	TRBV9	TRBD2
CASSSLATGELFF	TRBV7-3	NA
CASSPTDRGRIMNTEAFF	TRBV5-1	TRBD1